In this sample, the clone carrying this T cell receptor beta chain turned up many times. TCRdb reprocessed the PCR reads using MiXCR. In the table there are 20,000 to 25,000 clones, around 21% of which are singletons. The CDR3 totals 13 residues. CDR1 SGHDT and CDR2 YYEEEE come from the germline V gene. The ends were cut back, 0 bases at V and 5 bases at J, with 8 bases in the middle. Thyroid surgery was performed in patients who had received no treatment beforehand. The data derive from a study of metastatic and nonmetastatic thyroid tumors. Study information: Repertoire comparisons spanned blood and tumor or nodule tissue from malignant and benign thyroid patients.

The chain is built from TRBV5-6 and TRBJ1-1; no clear D gene. Sequenced material: blood. The clonotype originates from a female donor with papillary thyroid cancer or a benign thyroid nodule (not recorded which). Some clones in this sample may be carry-over from other donors' samples. The CDR3 region is CASSLGQRTEAFF. The DNA for the CDR3 is TGTGCCAGCAGCTTGGGACAACGTACTGAAGCTTTCTTT.